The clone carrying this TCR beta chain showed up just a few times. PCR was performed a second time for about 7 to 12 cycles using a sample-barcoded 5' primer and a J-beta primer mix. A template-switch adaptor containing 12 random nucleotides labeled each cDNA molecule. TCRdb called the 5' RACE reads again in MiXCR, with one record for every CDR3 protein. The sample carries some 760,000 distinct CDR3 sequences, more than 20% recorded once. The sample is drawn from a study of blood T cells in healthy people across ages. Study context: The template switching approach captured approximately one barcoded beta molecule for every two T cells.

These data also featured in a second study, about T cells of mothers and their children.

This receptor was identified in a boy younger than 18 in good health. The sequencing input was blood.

CDR3 sequence reads: CSAKGREPFTDTQYF. The DNA of the CDR3 is TGCAGTGCGAAAGGGAGGGAACCATTCACAGATACGCAGTATTTT. The chain combines TRBV20-1 with TRBJ2-3; TRBD2 aligns across 7 bases. The CDR3 has 15 residues. The J segment lost 2 bases and the V segment lost 6 bases, leaving 11 bases of the junction unmatched. Germline values: CDR1 DFQATT, CDR2 SNEGSKA (reference sequence).